A selection of T cell receptor beta chains follows, all from one sample in a study of shared clonotypes between healthy human individuals. TCRdb keeps only in-frame clones here, not all; method: immunoSEQ multiplex PCR. The sample lists roughly 170,000 clones; over 50% were seen once. Source material: memory CD4+ T cells sorted from blood. The receptors stem from a man between 25 and 39 years old in good health. Each CDR3 is given with its conserved first and last residue. D genes are given only for firm matches. The size of a clone is reported for some rows only, either as once, few or many, or as a class for expanded clones.

D,J,V,size,CDR3,DNA
TRBD2,TRBJ2-1,TRBV7-3,NA,CASSLTPAGSYNEQFF,TGTGCCAGCAGCTTAACGCCAGCGGGAAGCTACAATGAGCAGTTCTTC
TRBD1,TRBJ1-3,TRBV9,NA,CASSSQGIGNTIYF,TGTGCCAGCAGCTCACAGGGGATAGGAAACACCATATATTTT
NA,TRBJ2-5,TRBV5-1,many,CASSGSGHQVGETQYF,TGCGCCAGCAGTGGATCGGGACATCAAGTCGGGGAGACCCAGTACTTC
NA,TRBJ1-3,TRBV7-2,once,CASSLGGGTTLYPIYF,TGTGCCAGCAGCCTCGGAGGGGGAACTACCCTTTACCCCATATATTTT
NA,TRBJ2-5,TRBV28,many,CASSLAGSDGETQYF,TGTGCCAGCAGTTTAGCCGGGTCCGACGGAGAGACCCAGTACTTC
TRBD2,TRBJ2-1,TRBV18,NA,CASSPGGRPSYNEQFF,TGTGCCAGCTCACCGGGCGGGAGGCCCTCCTACAATGAGCAGTTCTTC
TRBD1,TRBJ2-5,TRBV7-2,NA,CASSPRGQGTQYF,TGTGCCAGCAGCCCTCGGGGACAGGGGACCCAGTACTTC
NA,TRBJ1-5,TRBV18,NA,CASSLNSNQPQHF,TGTGCCAGCTCGCTTAATAGCAATCAGCCCCAGCATTTT
NA,TRBJ2-7,TRBV18,NA,CASSPIGIEQYF,TGTGCCAGCTCACCTATAGGTATCGAGCAGTACTTC
NA,TRBJ2-7,TRBV19,NA,CASSISFGARGNEQYF,TGTGCCAGTAGTATCTCCTTCGGGGCGAGGGGCAACGAGCAGTACTTC
TRBD2,TRBJ2-4,TRBV7-7,NA,CASSLEAGGVLAKNIQYF,TGTGCCAGCAGCTTAGAGGCGGGGGGGGTACTAGCCAAAAACATTCAGTACTTC
NA,TRBJ2-7,TRBV7-2,NA,CASSLEQGNSYEQYF,TGTGCCAGCAGCTTAGAACAGGGTAATAGCTACGAGCAGTACTTC
NA,TRBJ1-5,TRBV10-3,NA,CAISEAGNQPQHF,TGTGCCATCAGTGAGGCCGGCAATCAGCCCCAGCATTTT
NA,TRBJ2-5,TRBV5-4,NA,CASSPGGGETQYF,TGTGCCAGCAGCCCAGGAGGGGGAGAGACCCAGTACTTC
NA,TRBJ1-4,TRBV7-8,NA,CASSSSNRGGYEKLFF,TGTGCCAGCAGCTCCTCTAATAGGGGTGGATATGAAAAACTGTTTTTT
TRBD1,TRBJ1-2,TRBV11-2,NA,CASSLQTGGFGYTF,TGTGCCAGCAGCTTACAAACAGGGGGCTTTGGCTACACCTTC
NA,TRBJ2-7,TRBV11-2,NA,CASSLGGWGEQYF,TGTGCCAGCAGCTTAGGCGGATGGGGCGAGCAGTACTTC
NA,TRBJ2-1,TRBV29-1,NA,CSVQSGDEQFF,TGCAGCGTTCAATCGGGGGATGAGCAGTTCTTC
NA,TRBJ1-5,TRBV30,NA,CAWSTDGTTAQHF,TGTGCCTGGAGTACGGACGGGACCACGGCCCAGCATTTT
TRBD1,TRBJ1-1,TRBV15,many,CATSRVRDRRGDTEAFF,TGTGCCACCAGCAGGGTCCGGGACAGGAGGGGGGACACTGAAGCTTTCTTT
NA,TRBJ2-7,TRBV2,few,CASSGGPYEQYF,TGTGCCAGCAGTGGAGGCCCCTACGAGCAGTACTTC
TRBD2,TRBJ2-3,TRBV7-2,NA,CASSLSPPGGSDTQYF,TGTGCCAGCAGCTTATCGCCCCCGGGAGGATCAGATACGCAGTATTTT
NA,TRBJ2-7,TRBV28,NA,CASSPPARQQYF,TGTGCCAGCAGCCCTCCCGCCCGTCAGCAGTACTTC
NA,TRBJ2-3,TRBV6-5,NA,CASSATTDTQYF,TGTGCCAGCAGCGCTACCACAGATACGCAGTATTTT
TRBD2,TRBJ2-3,TRBV9,NA,CASSSRLAGVLDTQYF,TGTGCCAGCAGCTCTCGACTAGCGGGAGTCCTAGATACGCAGTATTTT
TRBD1,TRBJ1-4,TRBV2,NA,CASKIGTGEEKLFF,TGTGCCAGCAAAATCGGGACAGGGGAAGAAAAACTGTTTTTT
TRBD1,TRBJ1-5,TRBV7-9,few,CASSATGLEPQHF,TGTGCCAGCAGCGCGACAGGGTTGGAACCCCAGCATTTT
NA,TRBJ1-2,TRBV2,medium-sized,CASTVGGLGYTF,TGTGCCAGCACGGTAGGAGGGCTGGGCTACACCTTC
TRBD1,TRBJ2-7,TRBV6-1,once,CASRDRGRPYEQYF,TGTGCCAGCAGAGACAGGGGGCGTCCCTACGAGCAGTACTTC
NA,TRBJ1-4,TRBV5-5,NA,CASREGRPRDEKLFF,TGTGCCAGCAGGGAAGGACGCCCTCGGGATGAAAAACTGTTTTTT
NA,TRBJ2-7,TRBV20-1,NA,CSARTYEQYF,TGCAGTGCTAGGACCTACGAGCAGTACTTC
TRBD2,TRBJ2-3,TRBV5-8,NA,CASSRLAGSTDTQYF,TGTGCCAGCAGCCGTCTAGCGGGCAGCACAGATACGCAGTATTTT
NA,TRBJ1-3,TRBV30,NA,CAWGHSGGNTIYF,TGTGCCTGGGGGCACAGCGGGGGAAACACCATATATTTT
NA,TRBJ2-3,TRBV5-1,NA,CASSGQGQDTQYF,TGCGCCAGCAGCGGGCAGGGTCAAGATACGCAGTATTTT
TRBD1,TRBJ2-3,TRBV5-4,NA,CASREDRVADTQYF,TGTGCCAGCAGGGAGGACAGGGTCGCAGATACGCAGTATTTT
TRBD1,TRBJ1-2,TRBV6-1,NA,CASSPQGGDLYGYTF,TGTGCCAGCAGTCCCCAGGGGGGGGACCTCTATGGCTACACCTTC
TRBD2,TRBJ2-1,TRBV7-2,NA,CASSLARTSGDNEQFF,TGTGCCAGCAGCTTAGCCAGGACTAGCGGAGACAATGAGCAGTTCTTC